These T cell receptor beta chains were read from a single sample in a study of cytomegalovirus exposure and HLA in healthy donors. Clones were sequenced by immunoSEQ multiplex PCR, and TCRdb holds only the in-frame ones, with some missing. The table includes some 240,000 clones, 75% to 90% detected once. Source material: PBMCs. These receptors all come from a young woman in good health and CMV-seronegative. The CDR3 runs from the conserved cysteine through the conserved F or W.

cdr3_length j_call v_call cdr3_aa
16 TRBJ2-1 TRBV28 CASRFLDTGGYNEQFF
13 TRBJ2-3 TRBV30 CARELRGTDTQYF
13 TRBJ2-7 TRBV9 CASSVEVDYEQYF
14 TRBJ1-6 TRBV30 CAWRKGGINSPLHF
11 TRBJ2-1 TRBV20-1 CSADFPHEQFF
13 TRBJ2-5 TRBV19 CASSTVYQETQYF
16 TRBJ2-1 TRBV27 CASSSRRTRSYNEQFF
13 TRBJ1-5 TRBV11-2 CASSLTSNQPQHF
11 TRBJ2-1 TRBV6-1 CASGTPGEQFF
14 TRBJ2-5 TRBV2 CASRAGAYKETQYF